This is a list of T cell receptor beta chains from one sample in a study of cytomegalovirus exposure and HLA in healthy donors. The protocol was immunoSEQ multiplex PCR, while the TCRdb copy is restricted to in-frame clones and leaves out a portion. Of about 160,000 clones in the sample, roughly 70% are singletons; the top ten hold more than 2.5%. Sequencing was carried out using PBMCs. Receptor source: a woman aged 30 to 39 in good health and CMV-seronegative. Each CDR3 is given with its conserved first and last residue. The order of the fields is clone size, D gene, J gene, V gene, CDR3 DNA, CDR3 protein. The D gene is left open where the match is weak. Clone size is given for some rows only: seen once, a few or many times, or a class if the clone is expanded.

>few|NA|TRBJ2-2|TRBV2
TGTGCCAGCAGTCTCACCGGGGAGCTGTTTTTT
CASSLTGELFF
>NA|NA|TRBJ1-5|TRBV18
TGTGCCAGCTCACCGGGCCAAAATCAGCCCCAGCATTTT
CASSPGQNQPQHF
>few|TRBD2|TRBJ2-7|TRBV4-2
TGTGCCAGCAGCCAAGAAGAAGCGGGGGGCTACGAGCAGTACTTC
CASSQEEAGGYEQYF
>NA|NA|TRBJ1-2|TRBV6-6
TGTGCCAGCAGTGGCCTGGACACGGCTAACTATGGCTACACCTTC
CASSGLDTANYGYTF
>NA|TRBD1|TRBJ2-7|TRBV2
TGTGCCAGCAGTAATGGACAGGGGGTACTCGAGCAGTACTTC
CASSNGQGVLEQYF
>once|NA|TRBJ2-4|TRBV11-2
TGTGCCAGCAGCTTGGACAGTTTGATCAAAAACATTCAGTACTTC
CASSLDSLIKNIQYF
>NA|TRBD1|TRBJ1-1|TRBV19
TGTGCCAGTACCTGGACAGGGGTGAACACTGAAGCTTTCTTT
CASTWTGVNTEAFF
>NA|NA|TRBJ2-5|TRBV7-8
TGTGCCAGCAGCTTAGAAAGAGCTAGCATGAGTCGAGAGACCCAGTACTTC
CASSLERASMSRETQYF
>NA|NA|TRBJ2-7|TRBV28
TGTGCCAGCAGTTTAACTTTGAGACAGAGCTCCTACGAGCAGTACTTC
CASSLTLRQSSYEQYF
>NA|TRBD2|TRBJ2-7|TRBV7-2
TGTGCCAGCAGCTCCTCACCGGGACTAGCGTACGAGCAGTACTTC
CASSSSPGLAYEQYF
>NA|NA|TRBJ2-7|TRBV7-8
TGTGCCAGCCGGCGGGGCTACGAGCAGTACTTC
CASRRGYEQYF
>NA|TRBD1|TRBJ2-2|TRBV30
TGTGCCTGGAGGGGACAGGGGGCGGTCGGGGAGCTGTTTTTT
CAWRGQGAVGELFF
>NA|TRBD1|TRBJ2-5|TRBV7-6
TGTGCCAGCAGCTTATTTGGACAGGACCAAGAGACCCAGTACTTC
CASSLFGQDQETQYF
>NA|TRBD2|TRBJ2-5|TRBV10-3
TGTGCCATCAGTGAGGGGAGGGTGGGCCAGCGGACCCAGTACTTC
CAISEGRVGQRTQYF
>NA|NA|TRBJ2-5|TRBV27
TGTGCCAGCAGTTTGGCAGCGTTAAGAGAGACCCAGTACTTC
CASSLAALRETQYF
>NA|NA|TRBJ1-5|TRBV11-1
TGTGCCAGCAGCCCGGACCGGGATCGAGCCCAGCATTTT
CASSPDRDRAQHF
>few|NA|TRBJ1-5|TRBV6-5
TGTGCCAGCAGTGAAAACTGGGAGTCCAAGCCCCAGCATTTT
CASSENWESKPQHF
>NA|TRBD2|TRBJ2-7|TRBV7-6
TGTGCCAGCAGCTTTGGTAATGAAGGCCGGGGGGTCGAGCAGTACTTC
CASSFGNEGRGVEQYF
>NA|TRBD2|TRBJ2-1|TRBV6-1
TGTGCCAGCAGTGAATTCGGGACTAGCGGCCTACGGGATGAGCAGTTCTTC
CASSEFGTSGLRDEQFF
>few|TRBD1|TRBJ1-5|TRBV4-2
TGTGCCAGCAGCCAAGCAGGGGGCGATCAGCCCCAGCATTTT
CASSQAGGDQPQHF
>few|NA|TRBJ2-2|TRBV11-3
TGTGCCAGCAGCTCCAGGGATCCCGGGGAGCTGTTTTTT
CASSSRDPGELFF
>NA|TRBD1|TRBJ1-1|TRBV29-1
TGCAGCGTCGTCAGACAGGGGGAGAACACTGAAGCTTTCTTT
CSVVRQGENTEAFF
>NA|TRBD1|TRBJ2-1|TRBV4-3
TGCGCCAGCAGCCAAGATACAGGGGGAAACAATGAGCAGTTCTTC
CASSQDTGGNNEQFF
>few|NA|TRBJ1-1|TRBV5-6
TGTGCCACCAAGACAGAGAACACTGAAGCTTTCTTT
CATKTENTEAFF
>few|TRBD1|TRBJ1-2|TRBV7-9
TGTGCCAGCAGCCCAAGAACAGGGGTAGGCGATAACTATGGCTACACCTTC
CASSPRTGVGDNYGYTF
>few|NA|TRBJ1-5|TRBV13
TGTGCCAGCAGTAGACAGCGCAATCAGCCCCAGCATTTT
CASSRQRNQPQHF
>NA|TRBD2|TRBJ2-3|TRBV6-1
TGTGCCAGCAGTGCGGGACTAGCGGGACTAGGGGATACGCAGTATTTT
CASSAGLAGLGDTQYF
>NA|TRBD2|TRBJ2-2|TRBV5-4
TGTGCCACCCTTATGGAGCGGGGGAGCACCGGGGAGCTGTTTTTT
CATLMERGSTGELFF
>NA|TRBD1|TRBJ2-3|TRBV7-2
TGTGCCAGCAGCTTAGATCTACAGGGGGCAGATACGCAGTATTTT
CASSLDLQGADTQYF
>NA|TRBD1|TRBJ2-2|TRBV5-4
TGTGCCAGCAGCCCGGGACAGGGGAGGGGTAGAACCGGGGAGCTGTTTTTT
CASSPGQGRGRTGELFF
>NA|NA|TRBJ1-5|TRBV5-5
TGTGCCAGCAGCTTACAGGGAACGTATAGCAATCAGCCCCAGCATTTT
CASSLQGTYSNQPQHF
>NA|TRBD1|TRBJ1-4|TRBV4-3
TGCGCCAGCAGCAAGGACAGGGGGCTAGAAAAACTGTTTTTT
CASSKDRGLEKLFF
>few|NA|TRBJ1-1|TRBV13
TGTGCCAGCAGCTTAGGCCCGGTGAACACTGAAGCTTTCTTT
CASSLGPVNTEAFF
>NA|NA|TRBJ2-5|TRBV7-9
TGTGCCAGCAGCTTAGATACAGGAGAGACCCAGTACTTC
CASSLDTGETQYF
>NA|NA|TRBJ2-3|TRBV5-6
TGTGCCAGCAGCTTGTCCTCCGATACGCAGTATTTT
CASSLSSDTQYF
>NA|TRBD2|TRBJ2-1|TRBV2
TGTGCCAGCAGTGAAGTAGCGGGCGGCAATGAGCAGTTCTTC
CASSEVAGGNEQFF
>NA|TRBD1|TRBJ1-4|TRBV28
TGTGCCAGCAGTCACAGGGGGATAGGAGAAAAACTGTTTTTT
CASSHRGIGEKLFF
>NA|NA|TRBJ2-2|TRBV28
TGTGCCAGCGGAACAGGTCCCACCGGGGAGCTGTTTTTT
CASGTGPTGELFF
>NA|NA|TRBJ1-1|TRBV7-9
TGTGCCAGCAGTCTATCAGGGTGGGAGAACACTGAAGCTTTCTTT
CASSLSGWENTEAFF
>once|NA|TRBJ2-3|TRBV7-3
TGTGCCAGCAGCCAACTAGCAAGCACAGATACGCAGTATTTT
CASSQLASTDTQYF
>NA|TRBD1|TRBJ2-1|TRBV27
TGTGCCAGCAGTTTAGTGGGACAGGGTCTGGAGCAGTTCTTC
CASSLVGQGLEQFF